The text below deals with one T cell receptor (beta chain). As yet, its antigen is unknown. Other nucleotide sequences in the sample specify the same CDR3. Germline CDR1 SGHRS, CDR2 YFSETQ. The ends were cut back, 0 bases at V and 3 bases at J, with 8 bases in the middle. The CDR3 spans 14 residues. The record originates from a study of cytomegalovirus exposure and HLA in healthy donors. Across the whole study: Later analysis reported that the 130 or so validation repertoires shared the platform of the roughly 670 first-cohort repertoires.

Study-wide points: The finding came from a later analysis; first-cohort TCR clusters tended to co-occur in the 110 or so validation repertoires.

Sequencing was performed with immunoSEQ multiplex PCR; in TCRdb, only in-frame clones are kept and a portion is missing. Here the sample spans approximately 180,000 clones, roughly 86% being singletons. Sequences were obtained from PBMCs. This clonotype was obtained from a man between 18 and 35 years old in good health and CMV-seropositive. The chain employs TRBV5-1 and TRBJ2-3, with D perhaps TRBD2 (6 bases). Here the CDR3 DNA reads TGCGCCAGCAGCTTGGGGCTAGCGACAGATACGCAGTATTTT. Translated, it gives CASSLGLATDTQYF.